Here is one T cell receptor beta chain with its context. The data were obtained in a study of blood T cell repertoires in COVID-19. As for the study in general: Both acute and convalescent COVID-19 samples were obtained from the United States, Italy and Spain. T cells, B-cell-depleted T cells, or PBMCs supplied cDNA or gDNA.

The authors' processing: Reference gene primers were amplified, and this amplification served to estimate nucleated cell counts. TCRdb's table, derived via immunoSEQ multiplex PCR, lists solely in-frame clones and lacks some. V, J and clone size are those of that table, while D and trimming were read from the DNA. The sample carries about 190,000 clones, about 80% recorded once. From germline, CDR1 is MNHEY and CDR2 SVGAGI. V lost 0 bases and J lost 2, with 11 bases in between. This CDR3 region has 15 residues. The J gene is TRBJ2-7, the V gene TRBV6-5, with D perhaps matching TRBD1 (5 bases). The sequence was obtained from a man aged 25-45 years with active or convalescent COVID-19. Material for sequencing was peripheral blood. In nucleotides, the CDR3 is TGTGCCAGCAGTTACTCCCAACAAGGGGCCTACGAGCAGTACTTC. Its translation: CASSYSQQGAYEQYF.